The present TCR beta chain was sequenced within a study of CD8+ T cells in alopecia areata. The overall study: Severity scoring for treated patients was based on the percentage of affected scalp area.

There are 12 residues in the CDR3. V lost 6 bases and J lost 8, with 13 bases in between. Germline lookup yields CDR1 MNHEY and CDR2 SVGAGI. Study findings and constraints: Because one nonresponder was included, the link of baseline CD8+ expansion to response is considered uncertain. For lesional scalp, especially alopecia totalis/universalis, clonality was higher than in normal scalp.

Treatment: oral pan-JAK inhibitor, 5-10 mg twice daily. Notes on this clone: Its antigen is not known.

Reverse transcribed after extraction, RNA yielded cDNA as the sequencing template. Clones were sequenced by immunoSEQ multiplex PCR, and TCRdb holds only the in-frame ones, with some missing. The repertoire holds 130,000 to 150,000 clones, with roughly 82% as singletons. This sequence was found in a human donor with alopecia areata. This material consisted of CD8+ T cells sorted from blood, taken at week 4, from a patient treated with tofacitinib. The rearrangement joins TRBV6-5 to TRBJ1-1, with unresolved D. CDR3 sequence reads: CASRLGRFEAFF. The DNA for the CDR3 is TGTGCCAGCAGGTTGGGGAGGTTCGAAGCTTTCTTT.